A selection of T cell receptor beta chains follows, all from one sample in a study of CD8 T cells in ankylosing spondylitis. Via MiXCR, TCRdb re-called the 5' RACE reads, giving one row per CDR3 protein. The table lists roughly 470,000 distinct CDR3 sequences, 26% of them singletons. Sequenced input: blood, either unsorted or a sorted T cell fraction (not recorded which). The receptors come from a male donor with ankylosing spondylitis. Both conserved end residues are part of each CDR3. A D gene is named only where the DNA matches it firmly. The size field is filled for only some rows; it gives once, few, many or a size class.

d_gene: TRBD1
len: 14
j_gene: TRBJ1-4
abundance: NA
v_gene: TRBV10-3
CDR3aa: CAISEGQGLEKLFF
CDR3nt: TGTGCCATCAGTGAGGGACAGGGGCTTGAAAAACTGTTTTTT

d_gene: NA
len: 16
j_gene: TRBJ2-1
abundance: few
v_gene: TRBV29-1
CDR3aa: CSVVPTPGVYYNEQFF
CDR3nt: TGCAGCGTTGTTCCCACGCCGGGAGTGTACTACAATGAGCAGTTCTTC

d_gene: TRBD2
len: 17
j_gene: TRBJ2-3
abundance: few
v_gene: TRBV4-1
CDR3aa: CASSQELAGGPTDTQYF
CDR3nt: TGCGCCAGCAGCCAGGAACTAGCGGGAGGGCCAACAGATACGCAGTATTTT

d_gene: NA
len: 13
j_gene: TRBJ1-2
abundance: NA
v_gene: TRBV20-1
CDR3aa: CSANPRRGQGYTF
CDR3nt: TGCAGTGCCAACCCCCGTCGGGGGCAAGGCTACACCTTC

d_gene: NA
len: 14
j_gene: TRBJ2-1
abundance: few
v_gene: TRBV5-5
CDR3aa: CASSSLSPWNEQFF
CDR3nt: TGTGCCAGCAGCTCACTCAGTCCCTGGAATGAGCAGTTCTTC

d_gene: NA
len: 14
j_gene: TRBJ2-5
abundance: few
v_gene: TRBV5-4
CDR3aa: CASFVGGAGETQYF
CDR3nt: TGTGCCAGCTTTGTTGGGGGCGCGGGTGAGACCCAGTACTTC

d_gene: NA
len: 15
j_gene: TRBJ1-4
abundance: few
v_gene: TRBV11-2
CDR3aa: CASSPGDATNEKLFF
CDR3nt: TGTGCCAGCAGCCCCGGAGATGCAACTAATGAAAAACTGTTTTTT

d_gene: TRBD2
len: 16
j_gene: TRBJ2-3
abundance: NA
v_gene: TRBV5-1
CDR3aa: CASSLGLASLTDTQYF
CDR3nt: TGCGCCAGCAGCTTGGGACTAGCGAGCCTCACAGATACGCAGTATTTT

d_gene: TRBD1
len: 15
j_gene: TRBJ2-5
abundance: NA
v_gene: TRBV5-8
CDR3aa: CASSPGQLLQETQYF
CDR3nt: TGTGCCAGCAGCCCGGGACAGCTATTGCAAGAGACCCAGTACTTC

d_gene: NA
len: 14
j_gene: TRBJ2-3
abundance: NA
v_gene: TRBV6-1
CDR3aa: CASRKAVSTDTQYF
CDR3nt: TGTGCCAGCAGAAAAGCGGTTAGCACAGATACGCAGTATTTT

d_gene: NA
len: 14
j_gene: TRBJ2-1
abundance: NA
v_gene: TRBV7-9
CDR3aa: CASSLGGVMNEQFF
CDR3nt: TGTGCCAGCAGCTTAGGGGGAGTCATGAATGAGCAGTTCTTC

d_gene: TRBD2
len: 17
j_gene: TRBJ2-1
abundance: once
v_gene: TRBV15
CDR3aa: CATSRSPSGSSYNEQFF
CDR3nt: TGTGCCACCAGCAGATCCCCTAGCGGGAGCTCCTACAATGAGCAGTTCTTC

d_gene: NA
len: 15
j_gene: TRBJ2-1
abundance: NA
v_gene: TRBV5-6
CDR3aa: CASSLGLDLYNEQFF
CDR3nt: TGTGCCAGCAGCTTGGGACTCGACTTGTACAATGAGCAGTTCTTC

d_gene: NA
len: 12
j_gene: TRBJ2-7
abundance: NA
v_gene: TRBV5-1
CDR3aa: CASSPDNYEQYF
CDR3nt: TGCGCCAGCAGCCCCGACAACTACGAGCAGTACTTC

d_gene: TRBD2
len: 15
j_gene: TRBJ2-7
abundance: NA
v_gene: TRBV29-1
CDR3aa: CSVPWEVGRAYEQYF
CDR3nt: TGCAGCGTCCCTTGGGAGGTCGGGAGGGCCTACGAGCAGTACTTC

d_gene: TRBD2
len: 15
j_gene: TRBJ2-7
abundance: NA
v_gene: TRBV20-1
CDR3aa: CSARDPSGRFHEQYF
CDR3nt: TGCAGTGCTAGAGATCCTAGCGGGAGGTTCCACGAGCAGTACTTC

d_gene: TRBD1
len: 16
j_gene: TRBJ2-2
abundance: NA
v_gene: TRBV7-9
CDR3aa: CASSPRWGQITGELFF
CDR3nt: TGTGCCAGCAGCCCCCGTTGGGGACAGATCACCGGGGAGCTGTTTTTT

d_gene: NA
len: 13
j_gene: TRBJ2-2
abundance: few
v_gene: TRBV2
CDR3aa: CASRIENTGELFF
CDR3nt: TGTGCCAGCAGGATAGAAAACACCGGGGAGCTGTTTTTT